Shown below are 32 T cell receptor beta chains from a single sample sequenced in a study of blood T cell repertoires in COVID-19. Repertoires were generated with immunoSEQ multiplex PCR, while TCRdb's copy carries only in-frame clones and drops some. The data show approximately 300,000 clones, about 85% seen once. Sequencing input: PBMCs or T cells enriched from blood (not recorded which). These receptors were collected from a woman aged 25 to 39 who had recovered from COVID-19.

This chain uses TRBV18 with TRBJ1-1, with D hard to call. Trimming left V 6 bases short and J 1 base short, with 15 bases between. CDR3 size: 15 residues. Germline V gene lookup returns CDR1 KGHSH and CDR2 LQKENI. The CDR3: CASSLREHWNTEAFF. DNA for the CDR3: TGTGCCAGCTCCCTACGGGAACATTGGAACACTGAAGCTTTCTTT.

The chain carries TRBV15 and TRBJ1-1, with 7 bases identical to TRBD1. The germline CDR1 and CDR2 sequences are LNHNV and YYDKDF (reference sequence). There are 14 residues in the CDR3. Trimming cost V 5 bases and J 7 bases; bases outside gene matches: 10. CDR3 amino acids: CATSRGRQGYEAFF. The CDR3 DNA reads as TGTGCCACCAGCCGAGGAAGACAGGGCTATGAAGCTTTCTTT.

This chain connects TRBV11-2 to TRBJ1-5, with 8 bases that match TRBD1. V dropped 4 bases and J dropped 7; count of bases not matched to a gene: 3. Germline V gives CDR1 SGHAT, CDR2 FQNNGV. The CDR3 consists of 13 residues. The CDR3 bases are TGTGCCAGCAGCTCAGGGGGCGAGCAGCCCCAGCATTTT. Amino acids: CASSSGGEQPQHF.

The gene calls are TRBV29-1 and TRBJ1-3; D is ambiguous. The CDR3 is 15 residues long. Trimming stripped 4 bases from V and 0 bases from J, with 13 bases between. CDR1 and CDR2 (germline): SQVTM, ANQGSEA. The CDR3 here is CSVGLPTGSGNTIYF. The CDR3 DNA reads as TGCAGCGTTGGTCTCCCCACCGGCTCTGGAAACACCATATATTTT.

The chain uses TRBV12-2 and TRBJ1-3; whether TRBD1, the table's D call, matches the DNA was not checked. TRBV12-2 is deemed a pseudogene. The CDR3 extends over 17 amino acids. The CDR3 here is CASRPGTGPLSGNTIYF. The CDR3 DNA sequence: TGTGCAAGTCGCCCCGGGACAGGCCCTCTCTCTGGAAACACCATATATTTT.

J is TRBJ1-2 and V is TRBV27, with D perhaps matching TRBD1 (6 bases). The CDR3 loop spans 15 amino acids. The V end lost 4 bases, the J end lost 2 bases, and 14 bases lay between the germline ends. The germline V gene encodes CDR1 MNHEY and CDR2 SMNVEV (reference sequence). The DNA for the CDR3 is TGTGCCAGCAGTTCGAGATCAGGGGCCAACTATGGCTACACCTTC. It is translated as CASSSRSGANYGYTF.

The chain couples TRBV18 to TRBJ2-5; possibly TRBD2 for D (6 bases). This CDR3 has 15 residues. Germline V gives CDR1 KGHSH, CDR2 LQKENI. V lost 4 bases and J lost 5, with 17 bases in between. The CDR3 protein is CASSQLGRREETQYF. The CDR3 nucleotides read TGTGCCAGCTCACAATTGGGACGACGGGAGGAGACCCAGTACTTC.

The chain is built from TRBV9 and TRBJ1-2; 11 nucleotides align to TRBD1. The CDR3 is 17 amino acids. Germline V gives CDR1 SGDLS, CDR2 YYNGEE. V gave up 3 bases and J gave up 3 bases; unmatched junction bases: 10. CDR3 amino acids: CASSAVPPGQGDYGYTF. The CDR3 DNA follows: TGTGCCAGCAGCGCCGTCCCGCCGGGACAGGGGGACTATGGCTACACCTTC.

As regards this clone: The sample carries other DNA sequences with the same CDR3. The J gene is TRBJ1-4, the V gene TRBV4-3; D perhaps matches TRBD1 (6 bases). CDR3 length: 15 residues. V was clipped by 5 bases and J by 5 bases, with 15 bases between them. In germline, CDR1 is LGHNA, CDR2 YSLEER. The DNA of the CDR3 is TGCGCCAGCAGCGAGGGAACAGGGATCAATGAAAAACTGTTTTTT. Its translation: CASSEGTGINEKLFF.

The V call is TRBV27, the J call TRBJ2-6; D gene uncertain. The CDR3 sequence is 16 residues long. The V end was cut by 2 bases, the J end by 0 bases, with 8 bases between. Germline assignment: CDR1 MNHEY and CDR2 SMNVEV (reference sequence). This CDR3 reads CASSLLRLSGANVLTF. The DNA for the CDR3 is TGTGCCAGCAGTTTACTGAGGCTCTCTGGGGCCAACGTCCTGACTTTC.

The chain uses TRBV9 and TRBJ1-4, with 8 positions matching TRBD1. There are 18 residues in the CDR3. Germline assignment: CDR1 SGDLS and CDR2 YYNGEE. Trimming at V came to 4 bases and at J to 7 bases, leaving 18 bases not matched to a gene. The CDR3 nucleotides are TGTGCCAGCAGCCCCAGTCCAGGGGGCAGGGGGTCTGGTGAAAAACTGTTTTTT. This gives the protein CASSPSPGGRGSGEKLFF.

The CDR3 DNA reads as TGTGCCTGGAGGACATCGGGACAGAAAGCCACTGAAGCTTTCTTT. It codes for CAWRTSGQKATEAFF. J is TRBJ1-1 and V is TRBV30, with 7 bases that match TRBD1. Germline V gene data show CDR1 as GTSNPN and CDR2 as SVGIG (reference sequence). The V segment lost 3 bases and the J segment 4 bases; nucleotides outside the gene matches: 11. The CDR3 has 15 amino acids.

This clone occurred a few times. The rearrangement joins TRBV6-4 to TRBJ1-6; unclear D gene. The V end was cut by 4 bases, the J end by 0 bases, with 16 bases between. The CDR3 sequence is 18 residues long. From germline, CDR1 is MRHNA and CDR2 SNTAGT. CDR3 sequence: CASSGLGVGSSYNSPLHF. For the CDR3, the DNA is TGTGCCAGCAGTGGCCTCGGGGTCGGCAGCTCCTATAATTCACCCCTCCACTTT.

The chain combines TRBV6-2 or TRBV6-3 with TRBJ1-6, with 11 bases matching TRBD1. The CDR3 is made up of 15 amino acids. V trimming: 0 bases; J trimming: 9 bases; junction bases outside the gene matches: 1. From germline, CDR1 is MNHEY and CDR2 SVGEGT. The CDR3 is CASSYSGQGVSPLHF. As DNA, the CDR3 is TGTGCCAGCAGTTACTCGGGACAGGGGGTTTCACCCCTCCACTTT.

The rearrangement links TRBV27 to TRBJ2-3, with 11 bases matching TRBD2. After removal of 6 bases from V and 5 bases from J, the junction contained 4 bases not matched to a gene. Germline V gene lookup returns CDR1 MNHEY and CDR2 SMNVEV (reference sequence). The CDR3 is made up of 14 amino acids. The CDR3, as DNA: TGTGCCAGCAGACTAGCGGGGGCGGAAGATACGCAGTATTTT. This translates into CASRLAGAEDTQYF.

CDR3 coding DNA: TGTGCCAGCAGCCCGGTAACAGGGAGCTATGGCTACACCTTC. Amino acid sequence: CASSPVTGSYGYTF. The V and J genes are TRBV7-2 and TRBJ1-2, with D tentatively TRBD1 (6 bases). The CDR3 is 14 amino acids. The germline V gene has CDR1 SGHTA and CDR2 FQGNSA. Trimming pared 5 bases from V and 4 bases from J, leaving 14 bases between.

CDR3: CASSHRGMNQPQHF. The CDR3 bases are TGTGCCAGCAGCCACCGCGGGATGAATCAGCCCCAGCATTTT. This chain links TRBV3-1 (or the pseudogene TRBV3-2) with TRBJ1-5; no clear D. This CDR3 contains 14 residues. Between the trimmed V and J ends, which lost 3 bases and 4 bases, there was a span of 10 bases. Germline V gene sequence: CDR1 LGHDT, CDR2 YNNKEL (reference sequence).

The chain carries TRBV4-1 and TRBJ2-6; a weak D match, TRBD2 (6 bases). The CDR3 loop spans 15 amino acids. The ends were cut back, 0 bases at V and 13 bases at J, with 16 bases in the middle. CDR1 and CDR2 (germline): MGHRA, YSYEKL. This chain's CDR3 is CASSQDGGTAYVLTF. In DNA form, the CDR3 reads TGCGCCAGCAGCCAAGATGGGGGGACGGCCTATGTCCTGACTTTC.

The table lists this clone with a count of one. This chain uses TRBV18 with TRBJ2-5, with 8 positions matching TRBD2. This CDR3 is built from 14 residues. J lost 3 bases, V lost 6 bases, and 6 bases had no gene match. Germline V gene data show CDR1 as KGHSH and CDR2 as LQKENI. The CDR3 DNA reads TGTGCCAGCTCTCCCGCGGGGGGCGAAGAGACCCAGTACTTC. Translation: CASSPAGGEETQYF.

The V gene is TRBV3-1 (or the pseudogene TRBV3-2), the J gene TRBJ1-3; D is possibly TRBD1 (5 bases). CDR1 LGHDT and CDR2 YNNKEL come from the germline V gene (reference sequence). V lost 0 bases, J lost 2 bases, and 8 bases lay in between. The CDR3 is 15 amino acids. CDR3 nucleotide sequence: TGTGCCAGCAGCCAAGAACGCAGGGCTGGAAACACCATATATTTT. It specifies CASSQERRAGNTIYF.

The V and J genes are TRBV6-2 or TRBV6-3 and TRBJ1-2; D may be TRBD1 (5 bases). The CDR3 has 14 amino acids. Germline V gene data show CDR1 as MNHEY and CDR2 as SVGEGT. Trimming pared 2 bases from V and 4 bases from J, leaving 11 bases between. CDR3 residues: CASSYAQGLYGYTF. In DNA form, the CDR3 reads TGTGCCAGCAGTTACGCTCAGGGCCTCTATGGCTACACCTTC.

The V and J genes are TRBV11-2 and TRBJ1-2; no reliable D call. Germline CDR1 is SGHAT and CDR2 is FQNNGV. The CDR3 loop spans 15 amino acids. V was pared by 0 bases and J by 2 bases, with 10 bases between. CDR3 nucleotide sequence: TGTGCCAGCAGCTTAGAGTCGGGATCAAACTATGGCTACACCTTC. It encodes CASSLESGSNYGYTF.

This rearrangement joins TRBV18 to TRBJ2-3; D is ambiguous. Germline-derived CDR1 and CDR2 are KGHSH and LQKENI. The V gene lost 2 bases and the J gene lost 2 bases, with 11 bases spanning the gap. The CDR3 extends over 15 amino acids. The CDR3 is CASSPGPGNTDTQYF. CDR3 coding DNA: TGTGCCAGCTCACCAGGCCCAGGCAACACAGATACGCAGTATTTT.

This clone was seen once. The chain uses TRBV10-3 and TRBJ1-5; no firm D call. V dropped 8 bases and J dropped 2 bases, with 13 bases sitting between them. The germline CDR1 and CDR2 sequences are ENHRY and SYGVKD. The CDR3 runs to 14 residues. The CDR3 coding sequence is TGTGCCATCTCTGGGTCCGGGGGCAATCAGCCCCAGCATTTT. Amino acid sequence: CAISGSGGNQPQHF.

This sequence joins TRBV21-1 and TRBJ1-5; TRBD1 is the table's D call, not checked against the DNA. TRBV21-1 is a documented pseudogene. The CDR3 runs to 15 residues. CDR3 in DNA: TGTGCCAGCAGCAAAGTGTTGGGCAGCCATCAGCCCCAGCATTTT. Amino acids: CASSKVLGSHQPQHF.

The V and J genes are TRBV2 and TRBJ1-1; no clear D gene. Trimming left V 10 bases short and J 8 bases short, with 11 bases between. The germline V gene encodes CDR1 SNHLY and CDR2 FYNNEI. This CDR3 has 10 amino acids. This CDR3 reads CATLGREAFF. The CDR3 coding sequence is TGTGCCACCTTAGGCAGGGAAGCTTTCTTT.

The V gene is TRBV24-1, the J gene TRBJ1-5, with D perhaps TRBD1 (5 bases). Germline V gene data show CDR1 as KGHDR and CDR2 as SFDVKD. There are 14 residues in the CDR3. V lost 6 bases to trimming and J lost 6 bases, with 14 bases between them. CDR3 bases: TGTGCCACCAGTCCGGGAGGGGATCCTCAGCCCCAGCATTTT. It codes for CATSPGGDPQPQHF.

Regarding this clone: The same CDR3 arises from other DNA sequences in this sample as well. The V gene is TRBV5-1, the J gene TRBJ1-1; D possibly corresponds to TRBD1 (5 bases). From germline, CDR1 is SGHRS and CDR2 YFSETQ. The CDR3 sequence is 13 residues long. Between the trimmed V and J ends, which lost 2 bases and 1 base, there was a span of 6 bases. In DNA form, the CDR3 reads TGCGCCAGCAGCTTCGGGGGGAACACTGAAGCTTTCTTT. Protein sequence: CASSFGGNTEAFF.

The chain is built from TRBV6-2 or TRBV6-3 and TRBJ1-2; D gene ambiguous. The V end lost 5 bases, the J end lost 1 base, and 5 bases lay between the germline ends. The germline CDR1 and CDR2 sequences are MNHEY and SVGEGT. This CDR3 region has 12 residues. CDR3 sequence: CASSTDNYGYTF. The CDR3 coding sequence is TGTGCCAGCAGTACAGATAACTATGGCTACACCTTC.

The chain employs TRBV7-3 and TRBJ2-3; D may be TRBD1 (5 bases). This CDR3 has 15 amino acids. Germline V gene sequence: CDR1 SGHTA, CDR2 FQGTGA. V gave up 3 bases and J gave up 2 bases, with 12 bases separating them. CDR3 region: CASSFTGSHTDTQYF. CDR3 DNA: TGTGCCAGCAGCTTTACAGGCAGTCACACAGATACGCAGTATTTT. Complete variable domain (other parts from reference TRBV7-3 and TRBJ2-3): GAGVSQTPSNKVTEKGKYVELRCDPISGHTALYWYRQSLGQGPEFLIYFQGTGAADDSGLPNDRFFAVRPEGSVSTLKIQRTERGDSAVYLCASSFTGSHTDTQYFGPGTRLTVL.

The chain uses TRBV7-2 and TRBJ2-1; 7 bases are shared with TRBD1. The CDR3 has 15 amino acids. Germline V gene lookup returns CDR1 SGHTA and CDR2 FQGNSA. The V and J ends lost 1 base and 4 bases, in that order; junction bases with no gene match: 4. The CDR3 nucleotides read TGTGCCAGCAGCTTAGAGGGGGCGCGGTACAATGAGCAGTTCTTC. Residues: CASSLEGARYNEQFF.

V usage is TRBV3-1 (or the pseudogene TRBV3-2) and J usage is TRBJ1-1; D not certain. Per the germline V gene, CDR1 is LGHDT and CDR2 is YNNKEL (reference sequence). This CDR3 is built from 14 residues. The V end was cut by 6 bases, the J end by 6 bases, with 17 bases between. CDR3 DNA sequence: TGTGCCAGCAGGGGGTTGAGCGGGCTCTCTGAAGCTTTCTTT. Encoded protein: CASRGLSGLSEAFF.